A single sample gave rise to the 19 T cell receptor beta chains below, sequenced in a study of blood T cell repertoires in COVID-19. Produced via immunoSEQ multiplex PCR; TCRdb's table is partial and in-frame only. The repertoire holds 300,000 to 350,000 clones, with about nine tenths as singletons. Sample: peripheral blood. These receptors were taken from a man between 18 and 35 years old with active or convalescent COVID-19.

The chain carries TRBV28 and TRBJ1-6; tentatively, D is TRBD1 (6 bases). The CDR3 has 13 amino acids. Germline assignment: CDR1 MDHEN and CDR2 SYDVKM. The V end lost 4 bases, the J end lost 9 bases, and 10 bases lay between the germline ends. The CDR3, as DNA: TGTGCCAGCAGTTCCACAGGGATTTCACCCCTCCACTTT. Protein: CASSSTGISPLHF.

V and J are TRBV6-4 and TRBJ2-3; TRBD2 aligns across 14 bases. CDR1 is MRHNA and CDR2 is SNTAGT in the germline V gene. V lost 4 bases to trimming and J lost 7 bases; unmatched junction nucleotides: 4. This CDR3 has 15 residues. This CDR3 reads CASSVTSGGANTQYF. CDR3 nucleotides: TGTGCCAGCAGTGTGACTAGCGGGGGGGCGAATACGCAGTATTTT.

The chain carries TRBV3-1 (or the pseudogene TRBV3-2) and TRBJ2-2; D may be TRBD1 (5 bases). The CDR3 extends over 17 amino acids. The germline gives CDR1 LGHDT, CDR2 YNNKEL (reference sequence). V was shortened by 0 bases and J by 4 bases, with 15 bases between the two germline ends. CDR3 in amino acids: CASSQDSRVMSTGELFF. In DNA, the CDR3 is TGTGCCAGCAGCCAAGATAGCAGGGTGATGAGCACCGGGGAGCTGTTTTTT.

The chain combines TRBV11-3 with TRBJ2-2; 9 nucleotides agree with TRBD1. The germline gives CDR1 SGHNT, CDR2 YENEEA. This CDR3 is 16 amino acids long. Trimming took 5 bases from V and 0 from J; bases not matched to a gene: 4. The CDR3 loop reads CASSPRTGANTGELFF. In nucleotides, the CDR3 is TGTGCCAGCAGCCCGAGGACAGGGGCGAACACCGGGGAGCTGTTTTTT.

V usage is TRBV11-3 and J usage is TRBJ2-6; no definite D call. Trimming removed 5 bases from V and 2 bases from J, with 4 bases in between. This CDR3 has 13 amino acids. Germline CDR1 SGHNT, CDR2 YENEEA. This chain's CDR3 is CASSQAGANVLTF. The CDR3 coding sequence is TGTGCCAGCAGCCAGGCTGGGGCCAACGTCCTGACTTTC. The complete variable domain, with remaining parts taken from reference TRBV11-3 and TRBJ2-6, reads EAGVVQSPRYKIIEKKQPVAFWCNPISGHNTLYWYLQNLGQGPELLIRYENEEAVDDSQLPKDRFSAERLKGVDSTLKIQPAELGDSAVYLCASSQAGANVLTFGAGSRLTVL.

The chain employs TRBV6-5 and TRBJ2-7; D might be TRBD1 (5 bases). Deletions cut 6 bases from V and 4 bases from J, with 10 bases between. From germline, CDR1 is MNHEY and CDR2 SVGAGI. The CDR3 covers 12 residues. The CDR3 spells CASRPTEYEQYF. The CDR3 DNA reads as TGTGCCAGCAGACCGACAGAATACGAGCAGTACTTC.

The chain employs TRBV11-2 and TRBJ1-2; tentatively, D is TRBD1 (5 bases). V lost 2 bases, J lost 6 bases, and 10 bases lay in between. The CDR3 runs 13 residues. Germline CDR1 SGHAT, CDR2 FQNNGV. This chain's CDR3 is CASSLPGRDGYTF. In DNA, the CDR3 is TGTGCCAGCAGCTTACCAGGGAGGGATGGCTACACCTTC.

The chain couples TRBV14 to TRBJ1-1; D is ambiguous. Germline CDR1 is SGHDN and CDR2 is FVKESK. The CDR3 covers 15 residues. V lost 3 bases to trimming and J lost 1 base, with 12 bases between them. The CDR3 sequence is CASSQVFGENTEAFF. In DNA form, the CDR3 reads TGTGCCAGCAGCCAGGTATTCGGAGAGAACACTGAAGCTTTCTTT.

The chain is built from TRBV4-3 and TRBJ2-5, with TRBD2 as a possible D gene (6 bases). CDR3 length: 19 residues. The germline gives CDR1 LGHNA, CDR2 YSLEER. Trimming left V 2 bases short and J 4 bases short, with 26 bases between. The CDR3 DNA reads TGCGCCAGCAGCCAATCTTTGGACCCACGCGGGGAATCGGGAGAGACCCAGTACTTC. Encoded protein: CASSQSLDPRGESGETQYF.

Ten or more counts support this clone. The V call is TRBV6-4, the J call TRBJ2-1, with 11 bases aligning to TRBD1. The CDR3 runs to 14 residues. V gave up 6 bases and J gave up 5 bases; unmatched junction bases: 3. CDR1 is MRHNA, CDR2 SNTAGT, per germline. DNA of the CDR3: TGTGCCAGCAGCCGGACAGGGGGCAACAATGAGCAGTTCTTC. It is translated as CASSRTGGNNEQFF.

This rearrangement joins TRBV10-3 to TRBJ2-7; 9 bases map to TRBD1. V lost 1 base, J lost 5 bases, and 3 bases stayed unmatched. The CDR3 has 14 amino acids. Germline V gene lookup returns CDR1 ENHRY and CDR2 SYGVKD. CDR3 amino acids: CAISEWRQGDEQYF. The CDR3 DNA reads TGTGCCATCAGTGAGTGGAGACAGGGGGACGAGCAGTACTTC.

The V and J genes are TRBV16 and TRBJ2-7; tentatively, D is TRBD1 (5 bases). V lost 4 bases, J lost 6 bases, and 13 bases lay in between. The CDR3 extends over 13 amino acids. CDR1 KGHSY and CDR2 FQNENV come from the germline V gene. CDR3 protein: CASSLSSTGEQYF. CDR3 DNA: TGTGCCAGCAGCCTTTCTTCAACAGGCGAGCAGTACTTC.

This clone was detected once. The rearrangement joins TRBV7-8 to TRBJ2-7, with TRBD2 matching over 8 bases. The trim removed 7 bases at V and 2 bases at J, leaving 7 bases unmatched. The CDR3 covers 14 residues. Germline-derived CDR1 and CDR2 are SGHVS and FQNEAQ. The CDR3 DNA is TGTGCCAGCACCGAGCGGGGGCCCACCTACGAGCAGTACTTC. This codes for CASTERGPTYEQYF.

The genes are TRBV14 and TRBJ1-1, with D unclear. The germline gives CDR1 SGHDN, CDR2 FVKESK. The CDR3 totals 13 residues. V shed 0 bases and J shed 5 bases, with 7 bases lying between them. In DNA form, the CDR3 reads TGTGCCAGCAGCCAAGACCCCAGGACTGAAGCTTTCTTT. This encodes CASSQDPRTEAFF.

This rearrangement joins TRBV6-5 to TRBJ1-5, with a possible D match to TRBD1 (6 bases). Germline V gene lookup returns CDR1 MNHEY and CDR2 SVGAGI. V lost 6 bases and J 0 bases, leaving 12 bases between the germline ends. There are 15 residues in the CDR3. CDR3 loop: CASRGQTNSNQPQHF. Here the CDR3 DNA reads TGTGCCAGCAGAGGACAGACCAATAGCAATCAGCCCCAGCATTTT.

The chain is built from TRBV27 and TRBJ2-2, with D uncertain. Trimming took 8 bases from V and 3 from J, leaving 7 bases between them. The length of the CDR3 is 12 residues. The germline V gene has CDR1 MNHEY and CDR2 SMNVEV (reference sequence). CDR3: CASQKYTGELFF. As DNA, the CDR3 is TGTGCCAGCCAAAAATACACCGGGGAGCTGTTTTTT.

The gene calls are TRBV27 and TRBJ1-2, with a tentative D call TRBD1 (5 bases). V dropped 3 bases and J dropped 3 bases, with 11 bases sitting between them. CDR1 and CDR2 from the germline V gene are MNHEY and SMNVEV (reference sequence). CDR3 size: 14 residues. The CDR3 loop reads CASSFGGRYYGYTF. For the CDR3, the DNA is TGTGCCAGCAGTTTCGGGGGACGGTACTATGGCTACACCTTC.

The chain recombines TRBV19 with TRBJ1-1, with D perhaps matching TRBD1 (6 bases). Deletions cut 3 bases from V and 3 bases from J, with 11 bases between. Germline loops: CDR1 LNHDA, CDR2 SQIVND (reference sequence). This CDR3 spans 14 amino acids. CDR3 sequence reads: CASSISRTDTEAFF. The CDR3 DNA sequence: TGTGCCAGTAGTATTAGTAGGACAGACACTGAAGCTTTCTTT.

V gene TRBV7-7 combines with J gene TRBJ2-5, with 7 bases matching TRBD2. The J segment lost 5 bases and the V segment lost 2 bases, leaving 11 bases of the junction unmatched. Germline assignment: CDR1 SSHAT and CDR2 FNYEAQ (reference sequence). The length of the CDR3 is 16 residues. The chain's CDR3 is CASSLILGGPRETQYF. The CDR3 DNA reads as TGTGCCAGCAGCTTAATTCTGGGAGGGCCTCGGGAGACCCAGTACTTC. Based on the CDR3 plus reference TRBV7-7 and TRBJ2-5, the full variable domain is GAGVSQSPRYKVTKRGQDVTLRCDPISSHATLYWYQQALGQGPEFLTYFNYEAQPDKSGLPSDRFSAERPEGSISTLTIQRTEQRDSAMYRCASSLILGGPRETQYFGPGTRLLVL.